Below, 15 T cell receptor beta chains from the same sample are listed, as sequenced in a study of T cells in tuberculosis. Sequencing was performed with immunoSEQ multiplex PCR; in TCRdb, only in-frame clones are kept and a portion is missing. The data show about 34,000 clones, with under 98% seen just once and 6.2% held by the top ten. Sequencing was done on a sample of PBMCs. The receptors stem from a donor aged 10-29 years with latent tuberculosis or without tuberculosis infection.

V and J are TRBV9 and TRBJ1-4; D unresolved. This CDR3 has 17 amino acids. The germline V and J ends were trimmed by 0 bases and 2 bases, with 14 bases remaining between them. Germline values: CDR1 SGDLS, CDR2 YYNGEE. CDR3 sequence reads: CASSVDPKVGTNEKLFF. DNA for the CDR3: TGTGCCAGCAGCGTAGACCCTAAAGTCGGGACTAATGAAAAACTGTTTTTT.

The chain employs TRBV2 and TRBJ1-3; no clear D. Germline-derived CDR1 and CDR2 are SNHLY and FYNNEI. V was shortened by 2 bases and J by 0 bases, with 5 bases between the two germline ends. The CDR3 runs to 14 residues. The CDR3 coding sequence is TGTGCCAGCAGTGAATCCAGCTCTGGAAACACCATATATTTT. Encoded protein: CASSESSSGNTIYF. The full variable domain, completed using reference TRBV2 and TRBJ1-3, is EPEVTQTPSHQVTQMGQEVILRCVPISNHLYFYWYRQILGQKVEFLVSFYNNEISEKSEIFDDQFSVERPDGSNFTLKIRSTKLEDSAMYFCASSESSSGNTIYFGEGSWLTVV.

V usage is TRBV6-1 and J usage is TRBJ2-1; D perhaps matches TRBD1 (6 bases). V lost 0 bases, J lost 3 bases, and 12 bases lay in between. This CDR3 has 16 residues. CDR1 is MNHNS, CDR2 SASEGT, per germline. CDR3 loop: CASSEARGTIYNEQFF. The CDR3 DNA is TGTGCCAGCAGTGAAGCGAGGGGGACCATCTACAATGAGCAGTTCTTC.

Concerning this clone: The junction departs from germline at one end; a sequencing error may be responsible. The chain has TRBV6-1 and TRBJ1-4; TRBD1 matches 10 bases. CDR3 size: 14 residues. CDR1 MNHNS and CDR2 SASEGT come from the germline V gene. DNA for the CDR3: TGTGCCAGCAGGGAAGACAGGGGGCATGAAAAACTGTTTTTT. It yields the protein CASREDRGHEKLFF.

J is TRBJ2-7 and V is TRBV29-1; TRBD1 matches 7 bases. Germline loops: CDR1 SQVTM, CDR2 ANQGSEA. The CDR3 spans 15 residues. V dropped 2 bases and J dropped 4; count of bases not matched to a gene: 11. The DNA for the CDR3 is TGCAGCGTTGAACCACTGAGGACAGGTAGATACGAGCAGTACTTC. It encodes CSVEPLRTGRYEQYF.

The chain joins TRBV18 to TRBJ2-7, with a weak D call TRBD1 (5 bases). The CDR3 consists of 15 residues. CDR1 KGHSH and CDR2 LQKENI come from the germline V gene. The V gene lost 3 bases and the J gene lost 3 bases, with 15 bases spanning the gap. The CDR3 reads CASSPDQGWGYEQYF. The CDR3 region has the DNA TGTGCCAGCTCACCCGATCAGGGATGGGGCTACGAGCAGTACTTC.

The chain has TRBV5-1 and TRBJ1-1; 9 nucleotides agree with TRBD1. Trimming took 3 bases from V and 4 from J; bases not matched to a gene: 4. Germline CDR1 is SGHRS and CDR2 is YFSETQ. CDR3 length: 14 residues. The CDR3 here is CASSWGQGVTEAFF. In nucleotides, the CDR3 is TGCGCCAGCAGCTGGGGACAGGGCGTCACTGAAGCTTTCTTT.

In DNA form, the CDR3 reads TGTGCCAGCACACTCAGGGGTTGGAACTATGGCTACACCTTC. Its translation: CASTLRGWNYGYTF. This chain joins TRBV13 and TRBJ1-2; TRBD1 might be the D (6 bases). Germline assignment: CDR1 PRHDT and CDR2 FYEKMQ (reference sequence). V was clipped by 7 bases and J by 2 bases, with 14 bases between them. The CDR3 is made up of 14 amino acids.

The chain links TRBV5-1 to TRBJ1-1; D uncertain. This CDR3 comprises 13 residues. Germline values: CDR1 SGHRS, CDR2 YFSETQ. V was cut by 0 bases and J by 3 bases, with 6 bases left in between. The CDR3 loop is CASSLVADTEAFF. The CDR3 coding sequence is TGCGCCAGCAGCTTGGTAGCGGACACTGAAGCTTTCTTT.

For the CDR3, the DNA is TGTGCCAGCAGTGAAGCTAACTCCGGGAGGACCTATTACAATGAGCAGTTCTTC. Protein product: CASSEANSGRTYYNEQFF. V usage is TRBV2 and J usage is TRBJ2-1; 7 bases map to TRBD2. This CDR3 region has 18 residues. Germline V lookup: CDR1 SNHLY, CDR2 FYNNEI. Trimming cost V 0 bases and J 4 bases; bases outside gene matches: 12.

This rearrangement joins TRBV5-1 to TRBJ2-7; tentatively, D is TRBD1 (5 bases). Between the trimmed V and J ends, which lost 0 bases and 6 bases, there was a span of 13 bases. This CDR3 has 14 residues. The germline V gene has CDR1 SGHRS and CDR2 YFSETQ. The CDR3 protein is CASSLGQGKAEQYF. CDR3 DNA: TGCGCCAGCAGCTTGGGGCAGGGAAAAGCCGAGCAGTACTTC.

The chain combines TRBV4-1 with TRBJ2-7; 12 nucleotides align to TRBD1. The CDR3 length is 16 residues. The V gene's germline CDR1 is MGHRA and CDR2 YSYEKL. Trimming removed 3 bases from V and 5 bases from J; junction bases left unmatched: 8. The CDR3 spells CASSQVPGQGANEQYF. The CDR3, as DNA: TGCGCCAGCAGCCAGGTTCCGGGACAGGGGGCGAACGAGCAGTACTTC.

The V gene is TRBV7-2, the J gene TRBJ1-2; 8 bases line up with TRBD1. The CDR3 length is 15 residues. V gave up 4 bases and J gave up 3 bases; unmatched junction bases: 7. Germline CDR1 and CDR2: SGHTA and FQGNSA. The CDR3 nucleotides read TGTGCCAGCAGCTCGTCCCGGGACAGGTACTATGGCTACACCTTC. Its translation is CASSSSRDRYYGYTF.

This chain connects TRBV6-1 to TRBJ2-1, with 7 bases that match TRBD1. The junction had 4 bases not matched to a gene; V was cut back by 7 bases and J by 1 base. From germline, CDR1 is MNHNS and CDR2 SASEGT. This CDR3 region has 14 residues. CDR3 DNA: TGTGCCAGCACGATGACAGGGTCCTACAATGAGCAGTTCTTC. Translated: CASTMTGSYNEQFF.

The gene calls are TRBV27 and TRBJ1-2; D may be TRBD1 (5 bases). This CDR3 has 13 amino acids. The V end lost 6 bases, the J end lost 2 bases, and 10 bases lay between the germline ends. Germline CDR1 reads MNHEY; CDR2 reads SMNVEV (reference sequence). CDR3 amino acids: CASRAGKNYGYTF. In nucleotides, the CDR3 is TGTGCCAGCAGGGCAGGGAAGAACTATGGCTACACCTTC.